This T cell receptor beta chain was profiled in a study of immune cell composition in non-small cell lung cancer. Study context: Lung adenocarcinoma or squamous carcinoma made up most tumours. The study, taken as a whole, reports: Smoking pack-years did not significantly correlate with tumour TCR-beta clonality. Squamous lung tumours showed higher top 10 clone scores and clonality than adenocarcinomas.

This clone was observed a single time. The antigen remains undetermined. Produced via immunoSEQ multiplex PCR; TCRdb's table is partial and in-frame only. The sample has 6,000 to 8,500 clones, roughly 65% seen once. The germline V gene has CDR1 MDHEN and CDR2 SYDVKM. CDR3 length equals 13 residues. Trimming shortened V by 8 bases and J by 5 bases, and 13 bases separated the two germline ends. Sequencing used lung tumor tissue. The rearrangement links TRBV28 to TRBJ2-1; D may be TRBD2 (5 bases). This TCR was recovered from a human donor with non-small cell lung cancer. The CDR3 region has the DNA TGTGCCAGCGGACTTATAGGGAACAATGAGCAGTTCTTC. Translation gives CASGLIGNNEQFF.